One TCR beta chain is described in this entry. The data are from a study of blood T cell repertoires in COVID-19. This CDR3 is built from 14 residues. The germline gives CDR1 LGHDT, CDR2 YNNKEL (reference sequence). V gave up 3 bases and J gave up 6 bases, with 12 bases separating them. Sequenced by immunoSEQ multiplex PCR; TCRdb stores in-frame clones only, minus some. The sample lists about 200,000 clones; about 89% were seen once. The sequencing sample was made of PBMCs or T cells enriched from blood (not recorded which). The chain has TRBV3-1 (or the pseudogene TRBV3-2) and TRBJ2-1; D is unclear. This receptor was taken from a woman between 18 and 30 years old who had recovered from COVID-19. The CDR3 loop reads CASSHRNRVNEQFF. The CDR3, as DNA: TGTGCCAGCAGCCATCGTAATCGGGTCAATGAGCAGTTCTTC.